This entry is about one TCR beta chain. This sample is drawn from a study of cytomegalovirus exposure and HLA in healthy donors. Study at large: The early release's HLA-typed donors yielded some 85 million unique TCRs.

Healthy individuals who donated bone marrow served as the donors. PCR primers comprised 60 Vbeta and 13 Jbeta primers. The assay was immunoSEQ multiplex PCR, and TCRdb's table has in-frame clones only and misses some. The table includes 150,000 or so clones, around four fifths detected once. The sequenced sample was PBMCs. The receptor's source is a man between 18 and 35 years old in good health and CMV-seronegative.

The CDR3 nucleotides read TGTGCCAGCAGCCAAGATTGGACCCCTTGGAGGGAGACCCAGTACTTC. Translation gives CASSQDWTPWRETQYF. This sequence joins TRBV14 and TRBJ2-5; possibly TRBD2 for D (5 bases). Germline V gene data show CDR1 as SGHDN and CDR2 as FVKESK. The CDR3 totals 16 residues. With 0 bases removed from V and 5 bases from J, the gap between germline ends came to 16 bases.